A selection of T cell receptor beta chains follows, all from one sample in a study of cytomegalovirus exposure and HLA in healthy donors. Only in-frame clones appear in the TCRdb table, and some are missing; sequencing was by immunoSEQ multiplex PCR. The sample includes some 81,000 clones, 60% to 75% of them seen just once. The source material was PBMCs. The receptors originated from a woman aged 40-49 years in good health and CMV-seropositive. CDR3s include the opening cysteine and the closing phenylalanine or tryptophan. Clone size is given for some rows only: seen once, a few or many times, or a class if the clone is expanded.

V	size	J	CDR3
TRBV7-6	NA	TRBJ2-5	CASSRGRQETQYF
TRBV7-2	NA	TRBJ2-7	CASSERTSGGVSYEQYF
TRBV2	NA	TRBJ1-1	CASTNLGQGKTEAFF
TRBV10-1	NA	TRBJ2-3	CASGPGQVTDTQYF
TRBV18	NA	TRBJ2-7	CASSPGGASGNFVKQYF
TRBV28	NA	TRBJ2-7	CASSIRTVNSYEQYF
TRBV28	NA	TRBJ2-1	CASSFGQGGEQFF
TRBV12-5	few	TRBJ1-1	CASGSQVGTEAFF
TRBV5-1	NA	TRBJ1-4	CASSSGQGATNEKLFF
TRBV30	NA	TRBJ2-2	CAWSIGGDNTGELFF
TRBV5-1	once	TRBJ1-2	CASSPELGDYYGYTF
TRBV30	NA	TRBJ2-2	CAWSVRSGGELFF
TRBV6-1	NA	TRBJ1-5	CASSEVRGEQHF
TRBV30	NA	TRBJ2-1	CAWSVLNEQFF
TRBV14	NA	TRBJ1-1	CASSPLALNWGEAFF
TRBV10-3	NA	TRBJ1-2	CAIRGQGDYGYTF
TRBV28	NA	TRBJ1-2	CASSDPATGTYGYTF
TRBV5-1	NA	TRBJ2-1	CASSLSLQSYNEQFF
TRBV9	NA	TRBJ1-1	CASSVGQGREAFF
TRBV6-1	NA	TRBJ1-2	CASSETGTGSYTF
TRBV6-4	NA	TRBJ1-6	CGMTSREDSPLHF
TRBV6-5	NA	TRBJ2-7	CASRPGTGVREQYF
TRBV10-1	NA	TRBJ2-5	CVPWVGQEGETQYF
TRBV5-6	few	TRBJ1-2	CASSTPQGFRGYTF
TRBV30	NA	TRBJ1-4	CAWSVNPIEGRDIFATNEKLFF
TRBV5-1	NA	TRBJ1-1	CASSSHYFGSEAFF
TRBV2	NA	TRBJ1-5	CASSPAFGGNQPQHF
TRBV6-1	NA	TRBJ2-2	CASSWGQNTGELFF
TRBV2	medium-sized	TRBJ1-1	CARSQGDFAYTEAFF
TRBV5-6	NA	TRBJ2-3	CASSLVSTLKHTDTQYF
TRBV6-6	NA	TRBJ1-6	CASSYTTGDDSPLHF
TRBV19	few	TRBJ2-3	CASSRGTSSDTQYF
TRBV2	NA	TRBJ2-1	CASSSSGSSYNEQFF
TRBV7-9	NA	TRBJ2-5	CASSPHGGSGETQYF
TRBV30	NA	TRBJ2-5	CAYVGIGQETQYF
TRBV5-1	NA	TRBJ2-1	CASSSEPGYNEQFF
TRBV29-1	NA	TRBJ1-1	CSVTGRQGSTEAFF
TRBV5-1	few	TRBJ2-5	CASSFTQVQETQYF